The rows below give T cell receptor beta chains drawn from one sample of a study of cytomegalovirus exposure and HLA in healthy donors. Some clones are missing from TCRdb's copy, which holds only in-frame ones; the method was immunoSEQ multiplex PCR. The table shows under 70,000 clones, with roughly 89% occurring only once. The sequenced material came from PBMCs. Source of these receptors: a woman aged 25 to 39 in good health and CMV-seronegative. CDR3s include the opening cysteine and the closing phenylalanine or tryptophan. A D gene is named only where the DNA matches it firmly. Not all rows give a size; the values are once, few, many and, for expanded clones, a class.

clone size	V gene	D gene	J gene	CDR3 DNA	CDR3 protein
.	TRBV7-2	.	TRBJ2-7	TGTGCCAGCAGCTTTAACGGACAGAACTACGAGCAGTACTTC	CASSFNGQNYEQYF
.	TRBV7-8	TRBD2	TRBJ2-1	TGTGCCAGCAGCTTAAGCGGGAGCGGTTCCTACAATGAGCAGTTCTTC	CASSLSGSGSYNEQFF
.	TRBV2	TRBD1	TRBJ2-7	TGTGCCAGCAGTGCCGGGACAGGTGGCTCCTACGAGCAGTACTTC	CASSAGTGGSYEQYF
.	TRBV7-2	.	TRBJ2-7	TGTGCCAGCAGCCCGGACTATGCGGGGGAGCAGTACTTC	CASSPDYAGEQYF
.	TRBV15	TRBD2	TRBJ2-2	TGTGCCACCAGCACTAGCGGGAGATTTAACGGGGAGCTGTTTTTT	CATSTSGRFNGELFF
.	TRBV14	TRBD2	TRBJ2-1	TGTGCCAGCAGCCCAGGGACTAGCGGGCTCTACAATGAGCAGTTCTTC	CASSPGTSGLYNEQFF
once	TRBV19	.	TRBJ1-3	TGTGCCAGTAGTATTGGAGGAATACTCTCTGGAAACACCATATATTTT	CASSIGGILSGNTIYF
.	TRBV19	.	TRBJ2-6	TGTGCCAGTAGTATAGTGGCAGCTGGGGCCAACGTCCTGACTTTC	CASSIVAAGANVLTF
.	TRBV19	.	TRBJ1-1	TGTGCCAGTAGTCGGTCCCTGAACACTGAAGCTTTCTTT	CASSRSLNTEAFF
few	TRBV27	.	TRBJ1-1	TGTGCCAGCAGCCCGACACCGAGTAACACTGAAGCTTTCTTT	CASSPTPSNTEAFF
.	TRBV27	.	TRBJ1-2	TGTGCCAGCAGTTTTGAGGGCGCCTATGGCTACACCTTC	CASSFEGAYGYTF
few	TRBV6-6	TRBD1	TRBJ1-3	TGTGCCAGCAGTTATGACAGGGTCGGAAACACCATATATTTT	CASSYDRVGNTIYF
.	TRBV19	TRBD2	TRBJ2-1	TGTGCCAGTAGTACCAAGACTAGCGGGATGAATGAGCAGTTCTTC	CASSTKTSGMNEQFF
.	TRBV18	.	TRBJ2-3	TGTGCCAGCTCACCACCGCTAGGTGGCGAAGATACGCAGTATTTT	CASSPPLGGEDTQYF
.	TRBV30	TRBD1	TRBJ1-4	TGTGCCTCTCGGACAGGGAATGAAAAACTGTTTTTT	CASRTGNEKLFF
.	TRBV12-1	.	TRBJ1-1	TGTGCCAGCAGCACTCGACAGGGTGAATGGGGGACTGAAGCTTTCTTT	CASSTRQGEWGTEAFF
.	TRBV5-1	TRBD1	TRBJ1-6	TGCGCCAGCAAAGGCCCTCACAGGGGCGATTCACCCCTCCACTTT	CASKGPHRGDSPLHF
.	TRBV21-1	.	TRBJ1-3	TGTGCCAGCAGCAGACAGGTTGGAAACACCATATATTTT	CASSRQVGNTIYF
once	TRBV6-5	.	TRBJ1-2	TGTGCCAGCAGTTACAAGGGGATGGTGACGGGCTACACCTTC	CASSYKGMVTGYTF
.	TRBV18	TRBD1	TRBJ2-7	TGTGCCAGCTCGATCGATAGGGACAGGGCCTACGAGCAGTACTTC	CASSIDRDRAYEQYF
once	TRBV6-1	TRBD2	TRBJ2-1	TGTGCCAGCAGTGAGCTAAGGGGCTCGGGCGGGAGGAAGAACAATGAGCAGTTCTTC	CASSELRGSGGRKNNEQFF
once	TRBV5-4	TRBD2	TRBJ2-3	TGTGCCAGCTTATCCCGCGCGGGAGGGATCACAGATACGCAGTATTTT	CASLSRAGGITDTQYF
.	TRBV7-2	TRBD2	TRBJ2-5	TGTGCCAGCAGCCCCGGACTAGCGGGAGGCCAAGAGACCCAGTACTTC	CASSPGLAGGQETQYF
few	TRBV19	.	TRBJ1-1	TGTGCCAGTACAACAAGGGGTAACACTGAAGCTTTCTTT	CASTTRGNTEAFF
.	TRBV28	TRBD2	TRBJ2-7	TGTGCCAGCAGTTTGACTAGCGGGAGGTCTACCTACGAGCAGTACTTC	CASSLTSGRSTYEQYF
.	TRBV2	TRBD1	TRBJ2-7	TGTGCCAGCAGTGCGTGGACAGGGGTCCGTGAGCAGTACTTC	CASSAWTGVREQYF
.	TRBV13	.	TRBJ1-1	TGTGCCAGCAGCTTAGGCCCGGAGAGCACTGAAGCTTTCTTT	CASSLGPESTEAFF
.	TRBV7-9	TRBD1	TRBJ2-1	TGTGCCAGCAGCGATCCCGGGACAGGGGTCTACAATGAGCAGTTCTTC	CASSDPGTGVYNEQFF
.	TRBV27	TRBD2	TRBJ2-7	TGTGCCAGCAGTTATTACGCGGGAGGCCCCTACGAGCAGTACTTC	CASSYYAGGPYEQYF
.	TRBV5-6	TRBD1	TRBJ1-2	TGTGCCAGCAGCGTTGGACAGGGGGCGGACTATGGCTACACCTTC	CASSVGQGADYGYTF
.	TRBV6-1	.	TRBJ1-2	TGTGCCAGCAGCCCTTTGACTTCTAACTATGGCTACACCTTC	CASSPLTSNYGYTF
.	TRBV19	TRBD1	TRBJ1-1	TGTGCCAGTGGTGACAGGGTCACTGAAGCTTTCTTT	CASGDRVTEAFF
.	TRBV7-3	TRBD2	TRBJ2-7	TGTGCCAGCAGCTCCGGGACTAGCGGGATAGACGAGCAGTACTTC	CASSSGTSGIDEQYF
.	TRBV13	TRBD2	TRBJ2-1	TGTGCCAGCAGCTCGTTAGACTCCGGGACTACTGGGGTTCGTGTGTCGGAGCAGTTCTTC	CASSSLDSGTTGVRVSEQFF
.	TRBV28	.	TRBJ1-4	TGTGCCAGCAGTACCGCAGGGTTGCAGGGTGAAAAACTGTTTTTT	CASSTAGLQGEKLFF
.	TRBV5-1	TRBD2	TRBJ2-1	TGCGCTTGCTCGGCTAGCGGGAACTACAATGAGCAGTTCTTC	CACSASGNYNEQFF
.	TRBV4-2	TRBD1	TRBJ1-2	TGTGCCAGCAGCCAAGATCTGGGACAGGGAAACTATGGCTACACCTTC	CASSQDLGQGNYGYTF
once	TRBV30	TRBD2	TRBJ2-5	TGTGCCTGGAGTTTCCTAGCGGGAGGTCCCGTCGAGACCCAGTACTTC	CAWSFLAGGPVETQYF
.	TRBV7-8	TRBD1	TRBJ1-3	TGTGCCACCAGGACAGGGGGGACTGGAAACACCATATATTTT	CATRTGGTGNTIYF
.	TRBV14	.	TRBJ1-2	TGTGCCAGCAGCCTCGACCGCACAGGACCTGGCTACACCTTC	CASSLDRTGPGYTF